Shown below are 14 T cell receptor beta chains from a single sample sequenced in a study of regulatory T cells in long-lasting Graves disease. To make TCR beta libraries, researchers used iRepertoire HTBI primers and Arm-PCR of CDR3 regions. One entry per CDR3 protein, called by TCRdb with MiXCR from the multiplex PCR reads. The repertoire consists of roughly 510,000 distinct CDR3 sequences, with 15% to 20% occurring once and the leading ten covering about 12%. Time point reported: newly diagnosed GD, antithyroid drugs for less than 3 months. Scientists built the TCR library using RNA that was extracted from PBMCs. The sample also formed part of further work on T cells in Graves' hyperthyroidism and ophthalmopathy.

The source was peripheral blood mononuclear cells (PBMCs), collected at new diagnosis, from a patient treated with antithyroid drugs. The source is a man in his late teens or twenties with Graves disease.

The chain employs TRBV18 and TRBJ1-1; TRBD1 matches at 8 bases. After removal of 1 base from V and 4 bases from J, the junction contained 2 bases not matched to a gene. Per germline, CDR1 KGHSH and CDR2 LQKENI. This CDR3 spans 14 amino acids. For the CDR3, the DNA is TGTGCCAGCTCACCACAACAGGGGGGCACTGAAGCTTTCTTT. This translates into CASSPQQGGTEAFF.

The rearrangement uses TRBV18 and TRBJ2-1; 9 bases match TRBD2. The CDR3 runs to 17 residues. Germline CDR1 KGHSH, CDR2 LQKENI. The V segment lost 6 bases and the J segment 5 bases; nucleotides outside the gene matches: 14. CDR3 sequence reads: CASSQAGAGGRHNEQFF. CDR3 nucleotide sequence: TGTGCCAGCTCGCAGGCGGGAGCGGGAGGCCGACACAATGAGCAGTTCTTC. The whole variable domain, remainder taken from reference TRBV18 and TRBJ2-1, is NAGVMQNPRHLVRRRGQEARLRCSPMKGHSHVYWYRQLPEEGLKFMVYLQKENIIDESGMPKERFSAEFPKEGPSILRIQQVVRGDSAAYFCASSQAGAGGRHNEQFFGPGTRLTVL.

This clonotype was seen only a few times. The chain carries TRBV20-1 and TRBJ2-5, with TRBD2 matching over 10 bases. From germline, CDR1 is DFQATT and CDR2 SNEGSKA (reference sequence). The J segment lost 5 bases and the V segment lost 6 bases, leaving 9 bases of the junction unmatched. This CDR3 has 14 amino acids. Written as DNA, the CDR3 is TGCAGTGCACCGCCTAGCGGGAGCTGGGAGACCCAGTACTTC. It codes for CSAPPSGSWETQYF.

This clonotype was recorded at least ten times. DNA of the CDR3: TGTGCCAGCAGCCTCCGGGACAGCCAAGCTTTCTTT. This codes for CASSLRDSQAFF. This rearrangement joins TRBV3-1 to TRBJ1-1; 7 bases line up with TRBD1. V dropped 4 bases and J dropped 9; count of bases not matched to a gene: 5. CDR1 is LGHDT and CDR2 is YNNKEL in the germline V gene (reference sequence). This CDR3 region has 12 residues. Variable domain in full (rest from reference TRBV3-1 and TRBJ1-1): DTAVSQTPKYLVTQMGNDKSIKCEQNLGHDTMYWYKQDSKKFLKIMFSYNNKELIINETVPNRFSPKSPDKAHLNLHINSLELGDSAVYFCASSLRDSQAFFGQGTRLTVV.

This clonotype was seen ten or more times. This rearrangement joins TRBV3-1 to TRBJ2-7; tentative D call: TRBD2 (6 bases). The CDR3 length is 10 residues. CDR1 and CDR2 (germline): LGHDT, YNNKEL (reference sequence). V was trimmed by 8 bases and J by 5 bases, leaving 7 bases between them. DNA of the CDR3: TGTGCCAGCGGCGGGGACGAGCAGTACTTC. Amino acid sequence: CASGGDEQYF.

The chain recombines TRBV12-3 or TRBV12-4 with TRBJ1-4, with 8 nucleotides matching TRBD1. The CDR3 is 14 residues long. V shed 5 bases, J shed 6 bases, and the junction held 5 bases outside the gene matches. The CDR3 coding sequence is TGTGCCAGCAGTGGACAGGGCTGGGATGAAAAACTGTTTTTT. Protein sequence: CASSGQGWDEKLFF.

This clonotype has a count of ten or more. This chain connects TRBV7-3 to TRBJ2-7, with TRBD2 identical over 8 bases. Germline-derived CDR1 and CDR2 are SGHTA and FQGTGA. The trim removed 5 bases at V and 1 base at J, leaving 4 bases unmatched. The CDR3 is made up of 14 amino acids. The CDR3 is CASSKRGGSYEQYF. CDR3 bases: TGTGCCAGCAGCAAACGGGGGGGGTCCTACGAGCAGTACTTC.

About this clonotype: A far bigger clonotype differs at one base, so this is likely a read error. V is TRBV13 and J is TRBJ2-3; unclear D gene. CDR1 PRHDT and CDR2 FYEKMQ come from the germline V gene (reference sequence). The CDR3 contains 13 residues. CDR3 DNA sequence: TGTGCCTGCAGCTTACCCAACACAGATACGCAGTATTTT. This translates into CACSLPNTDTQYF.

This clonotype showed up many times. This chain links TRBV30 with TRBJ1-1, with TRBD1 matching 7 bases. Germline CDR1 GTSNPN, CDR2 SVGIG (reference sequence). The CDR3 is 15 amino acids. V was clipped by 4 bases and J by 4 bases; unmatched bases: 12. CDR3 nucleotide sequence: TGTGCCTGGAAGGTTACAGGGGCAGGGATCACTGAAGCTTTCTTT. This sequence encodes CAWKVTGAGITEAFF.

For this clonotype: Since a much larger clone is just one base distant, this may be a read error. V usage is TRBV30 and J usage is TRBJ2-7, with TRBD2 matching 8 bases. This CDR3 has 15 residues. Per germline, CDR1 GTSNPN and CDR2 SVGIG (reference sequence). V was clipped by 6 bases and J by 0 bases; unmatched bases: 10. The CDR3 DNA sequence: TGTGCCTGTGCCCTTCGACTAGCGAGCTCCTACGAGCAGTACTTC. It specifies CACALRLASSYEQYF.

This clonotype occurred many times. The chain uses TRBV12-5 and TRBJ2-1; 12 bases align to TRBD2. The CDR3 consists of 18 residues. Germline V CDR1 and CDR2: LGHNT, FRNRAP. Germline trimming cut 2 bases from V and 0 bases from J; bases unmatched to any gene: 5. CDR3 protein: CASGLPTGLAGSYNEQFF. CDR3 sequence (DNA): TGTGCTAGTGGTTTGCCGACGGGACTAGCGGGCTCCTACAATGAGCAGTTCTTC.

V usage is TRBV6-1 and J usage is TRBJ2-7; maybe TRBD1 (6 bases). The CDR3 is 15 residues long. Trimming cost V 5 bases and J 4 bases, with 18 bases left between them. The germline V gene encodes CDR1 MNHNS and CDR2 SASEGT. This CDR3 reads CASSPTTGTIYEQYF. Here the CDR3 DNA reads TGTGCCAGCAGTCCCACAACCGGGACAATTTACGAGCAGTACTTC.

In this sample, this clonotype turned up a few times. This rearrangement joins TRBV6-1 to TRBJ1-2; D is unresolved. The CDR3 consists of 12 residues. Germline CDR1 reads MNHNS; CDR2 reads SASEGT. V gave up 8 bases and J gave up 6 bases, with 13 bases separating them. CDR3 region: CASGRTVHGYTF. The CDR3 DNA is TGTGCCAGCGGGAGGACGGTCCATGGCTACACCTTC.

This clonotype has at least ten counts. The rearrangement uses TRBV6-1 and TRBJ2-2; 7 bases map to TRBD2. Germline trimming cut 4 bases from V and 2 bases from J; bases unmatched to any gene: 7. The CDR3 totals 16 residues. Germline V gene lookup returns CDR1 MNHNS and CDR2 SASEGT. The DNA for the CDR3 is TGTGCCAGCAGTGTATTGGGAGGGAGTAACACCGGGGAGCTGTTTTTT. The encoded protein is CASSVLGGSNTGELFF.